Here is one TCR beta chain with its context. Its antigen remains unknown. The CDR3 covers 16 residues. Germline V lookup: CDR1 LNHDA, CDR2 SQIVND (reference sequence). Trimming pared 5 bases from V and 0 bases from J, leaving 14 bases between. The method was immunoSEQ multiplex PCR; TCRdb's version includes in-frame clones alone and lacks a portion of them. The repertoire holds 150,000 to 200,000 clones, with 90% to 95% as singletons. This record belongs to a study of T cell responses to AZD1222 COVID-19 vaccine. Study-wide results and limits: As reported, nearly half of all spike-specific TCRs target variant regions that are unmutated. Every sample of the repertoires postdated the peak T cell response. The CD4 TCRs associated with vaccination extended across spike and predominated at 160-218 and 743-854.

The clonotype comes from an adult who received the AZD1222 COVID-19 vaccine. The specimen was peripheral blood, collected 28 days after the second AZD1222 dose. This rearrangement joins TRBV19 to TRBJ2-1, with TRBD2 as a possible D gene (5 bases). CDR3 in DNA: TGTGCCAGTAGTCTCCAGGAGGCTAGCTCCTACAATGAGCAGTTCTTC. Translation: CASSLQEASSYNEQFF.